This T cell receptor beta chain was recorded in a study of tumor-infiltrating lymphocytes in primary liver carcinoma. Study-wide points: The top-250-clone fraction was significantly higher in tumors than in blood (p = 0.039).

TCR beta cDNA was prepared out of roughly 500 ng total RNA by means of a constant-region primer. Investigators got TCR beta libraries out of three nested multiplex PCR rounds, done with slightly modified ARM-PCR. PCR rounds one and two used TRBV1-TRBV30 forward primers with a C-beta reverse primer for 9 to 10 cycles each. TCRdb itself ran the multiplex PCR reads through MiXCR, one entry per CDR3 protein. The repertoire holds about 59,000 distinct CDR3 sequences, with less than 75% as singletons. Inclusive of both ends, the CDR3 amounts to 16 amino acids. Germline V CDR1 and CDR2: SQVTM, ANQGSEA. Unsorted bulk tissue of about 20-31 mg yielded co-extracted RNA and DNA. A word on this clonotype: The antigen is not known. The missing conserved phenylalanine or tryptophan at the end of this CDR3 makes a read error likely. It is unclear where the CDR3 begins or ends on the DNA, so no DNA is shown, and the CDR3 is as TCRdb lists it.

Sample: liver tumor tissue from sampling region 2. Subset here: tumor region T2, inferior pole. The chain recombines TRBV29-1 with TRBJ2-1; the table assigns TRBD2, which was not confirmed against the DNA. The clonotype comes from a man aged 40-49 years with primary liver carcinoma and hepatitis B virus infection. The CDR3 spells CSVATFRPWTRQERFY.